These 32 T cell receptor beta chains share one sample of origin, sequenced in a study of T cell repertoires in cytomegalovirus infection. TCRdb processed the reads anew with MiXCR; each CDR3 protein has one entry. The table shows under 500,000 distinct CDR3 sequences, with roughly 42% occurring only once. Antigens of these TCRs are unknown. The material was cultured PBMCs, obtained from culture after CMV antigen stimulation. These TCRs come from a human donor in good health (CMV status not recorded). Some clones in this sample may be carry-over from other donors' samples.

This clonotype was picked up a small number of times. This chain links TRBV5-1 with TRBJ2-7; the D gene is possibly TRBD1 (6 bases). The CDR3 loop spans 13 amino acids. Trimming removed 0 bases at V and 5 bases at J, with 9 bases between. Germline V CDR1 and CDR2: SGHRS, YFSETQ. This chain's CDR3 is CASSLGYRDEQYF. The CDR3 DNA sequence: TGCGCCAGCAGCTTGGGATACAGGGACGAGCAGTACTTC.

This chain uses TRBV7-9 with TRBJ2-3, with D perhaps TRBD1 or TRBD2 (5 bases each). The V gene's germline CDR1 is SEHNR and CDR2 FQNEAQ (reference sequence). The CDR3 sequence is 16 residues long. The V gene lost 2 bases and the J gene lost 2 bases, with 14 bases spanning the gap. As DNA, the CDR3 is TGTGCCAGCAGCTTATCGAGGGGTCGAAACACAGATACGCAGTATTTT. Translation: CASSLSRGRNTDTQYF.

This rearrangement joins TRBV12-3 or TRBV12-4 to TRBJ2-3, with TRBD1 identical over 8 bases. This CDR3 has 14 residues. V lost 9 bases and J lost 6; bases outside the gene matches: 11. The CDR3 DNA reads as TGTGCCAGATCACCGACAGGGGAGATCGATACGCAGTATTTT. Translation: CARSPTGEIDTQYF.

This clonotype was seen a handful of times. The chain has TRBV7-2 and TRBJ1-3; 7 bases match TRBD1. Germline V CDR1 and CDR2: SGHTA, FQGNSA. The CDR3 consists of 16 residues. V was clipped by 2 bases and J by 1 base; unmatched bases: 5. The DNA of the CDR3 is TGTGCCAGCAGCTTAAGAGGGGGCAATTCTGGAAACACCATATATTTT. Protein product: CASSLRGGNSGNTIYF.

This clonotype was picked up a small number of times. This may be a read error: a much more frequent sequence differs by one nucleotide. DNA for the CDR3: TGTGCCAGCAGCTTAGTCACTGAAGCTTTCTTT. Encoded protein: CASSLVTEAFF. The chain has TRBV7-8 and TRBJ1-1; unclear D gene. Per germline, CDR1 SGHVS and CDR2 FQNEAQ. The CDR3 has 11 residues. V was shortened by 1 base and J by 4 bases, with 1 base between the two germline ends.

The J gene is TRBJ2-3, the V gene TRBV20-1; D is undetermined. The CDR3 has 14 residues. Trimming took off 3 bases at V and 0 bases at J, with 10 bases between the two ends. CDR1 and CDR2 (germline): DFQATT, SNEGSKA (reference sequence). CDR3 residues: CSASLFGSTDTQYF. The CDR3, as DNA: TGCAGTGCTAGCCTTTTCGGGAGCACAGATACGCAGTATTTT.

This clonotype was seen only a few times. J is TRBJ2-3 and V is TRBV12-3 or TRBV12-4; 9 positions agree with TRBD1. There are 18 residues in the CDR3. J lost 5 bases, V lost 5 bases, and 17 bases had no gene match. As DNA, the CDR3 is TGTGCCAGCAGTCTTATCCCGGGACAGGGTGCCTCGGGAGATACGCAGTATTTT. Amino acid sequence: CASSLIPGQGASGDTQYF.

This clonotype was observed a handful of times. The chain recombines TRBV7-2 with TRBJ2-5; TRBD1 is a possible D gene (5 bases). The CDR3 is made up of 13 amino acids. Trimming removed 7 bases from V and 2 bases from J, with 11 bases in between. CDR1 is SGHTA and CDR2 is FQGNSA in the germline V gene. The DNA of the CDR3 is TGTGCCAGCACCCAATCAGGGCAAGAGACCCAGTACTTC. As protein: CASTQSGQETQYF.

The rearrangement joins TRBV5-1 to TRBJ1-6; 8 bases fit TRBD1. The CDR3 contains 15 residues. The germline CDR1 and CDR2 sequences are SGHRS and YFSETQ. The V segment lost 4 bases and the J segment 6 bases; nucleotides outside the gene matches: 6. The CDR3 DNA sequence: TGCGCCAGCAGCAACCGGACAGGGTTTAATTCACCCCTCCACTTT. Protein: CASSNRTGFNSPLHF.

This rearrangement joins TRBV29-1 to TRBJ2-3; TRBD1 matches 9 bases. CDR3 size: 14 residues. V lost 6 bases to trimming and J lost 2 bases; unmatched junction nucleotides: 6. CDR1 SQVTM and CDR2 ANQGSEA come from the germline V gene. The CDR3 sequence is CSVAGTGTTDTQYF. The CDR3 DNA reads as TGCAGCGTAGCCGGGACAGGGACCACAGATACGCAGTATTTT.

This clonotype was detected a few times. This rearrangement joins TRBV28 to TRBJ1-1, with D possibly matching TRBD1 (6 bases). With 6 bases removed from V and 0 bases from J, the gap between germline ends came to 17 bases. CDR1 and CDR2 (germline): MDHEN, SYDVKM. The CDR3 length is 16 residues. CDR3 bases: TGTGCCAGCAGAACGTCGTGGGGGCCCATGAACACTGAAGCTTTCTTT. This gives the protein CASRTSWGPMNTEAFF.

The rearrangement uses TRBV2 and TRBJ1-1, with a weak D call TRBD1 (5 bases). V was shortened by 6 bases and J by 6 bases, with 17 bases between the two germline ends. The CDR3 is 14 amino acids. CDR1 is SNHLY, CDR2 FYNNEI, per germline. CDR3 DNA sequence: TGTGCCAGCAGGATGGGACCCACCGGTCCTGAAGCTTTCTTT. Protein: CASRMGPTGPEAFF.

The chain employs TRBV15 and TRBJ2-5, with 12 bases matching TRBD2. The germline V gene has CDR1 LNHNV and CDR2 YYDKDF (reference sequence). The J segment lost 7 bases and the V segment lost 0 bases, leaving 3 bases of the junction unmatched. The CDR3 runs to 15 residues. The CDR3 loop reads CATSRDLTSGRTQYF. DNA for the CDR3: TGTGCCACCAGCAGAGATCTGACTAGCGGGAGGACCCAGTACTTC.

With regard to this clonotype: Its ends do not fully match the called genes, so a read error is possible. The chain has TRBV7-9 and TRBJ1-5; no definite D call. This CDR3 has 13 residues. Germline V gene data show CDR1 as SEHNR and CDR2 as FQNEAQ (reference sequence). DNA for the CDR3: TGTGCCGGCAGCTTAGAGGGCGGTGAGCCCCAGCATTTT. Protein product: CAGSLEGGEPQHF.

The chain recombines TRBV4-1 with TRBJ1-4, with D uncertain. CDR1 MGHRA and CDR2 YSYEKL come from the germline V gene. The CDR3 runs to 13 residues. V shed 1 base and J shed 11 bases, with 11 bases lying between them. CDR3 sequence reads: CASSQVLPEKLFF. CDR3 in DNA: TGCGCCAGCAGCCAAGTTCTACCGGAGAAACTGTTTTTT.

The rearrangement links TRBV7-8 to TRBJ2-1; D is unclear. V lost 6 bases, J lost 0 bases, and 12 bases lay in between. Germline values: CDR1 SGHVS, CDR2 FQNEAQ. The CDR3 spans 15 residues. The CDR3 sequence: CASSGQPSSYNEQFF. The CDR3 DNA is TGTGCCAGCAGTGGGCAGCCGTCCTCCTACAATGAGCAGTTCTTC.

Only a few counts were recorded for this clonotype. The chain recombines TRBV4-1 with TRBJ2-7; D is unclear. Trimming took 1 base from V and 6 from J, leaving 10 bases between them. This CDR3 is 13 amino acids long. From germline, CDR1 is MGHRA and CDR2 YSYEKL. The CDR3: CASSQGVRGEQYF. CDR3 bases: TGCGCCAGCAGCCAAGGCGTACGAGGCGAGCAGTACTTC.

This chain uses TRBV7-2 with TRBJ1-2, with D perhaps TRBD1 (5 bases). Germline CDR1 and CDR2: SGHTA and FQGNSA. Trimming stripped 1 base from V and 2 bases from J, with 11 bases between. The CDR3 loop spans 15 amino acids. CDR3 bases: TGTGCCAGCAGCTTAGTGTCGTGGACAAACTATGGCTACACCTTC. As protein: CASSLVSWTNYGYTF.

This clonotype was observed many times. The CDR3 region has the DNA TGTGCCAGCAGTAGCCGTTTAGCCAAAAACATTCAGTACTTC. Translated, it gives CASSSRLAKNIQYF. The V call is TRBV11-2, the J call TRBJ2-4, with D hard to call. With 6 bases removed from V and 0 bases from J, the gap between germline ends came to 9 bases. This CDR3 spans 14 amino acids. CDR1 and CDR2 from the germline V gene are SGHAT and FQNNGV.

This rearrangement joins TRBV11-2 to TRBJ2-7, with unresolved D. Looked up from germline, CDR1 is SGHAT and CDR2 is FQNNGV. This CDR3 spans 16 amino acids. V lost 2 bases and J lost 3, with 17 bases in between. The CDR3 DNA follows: TGTGCCAGCAGCTTAACCAACCGTAGGCCTGGCTACGAGCAGTACTTC. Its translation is CASSLTNRRPGYEQYF. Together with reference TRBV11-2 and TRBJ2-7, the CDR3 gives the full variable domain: EAGVAQSPRYKIIEKRQSVAFWCNPISGHATLYWYQQILGQGPKLLIQFQNNGVVDDSQLPKDRFSAERLKGVDSTLKIQPAKLEDSAVYLCASSLTNRRPGYEQYFGPGTRLTVT.

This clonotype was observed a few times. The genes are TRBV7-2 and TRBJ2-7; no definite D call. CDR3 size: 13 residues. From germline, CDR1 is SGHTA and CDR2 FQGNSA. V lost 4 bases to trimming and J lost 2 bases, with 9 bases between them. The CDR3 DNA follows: TGTGCCAGCAGCTACCAGGCCCCCTACGAGCAGTACTTC. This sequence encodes CASSYQAPYEQYF. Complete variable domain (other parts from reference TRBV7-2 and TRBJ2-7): GAGVSQSPSNKVTEKGKDVELRCDPISGHTALYWYRQSLGQGLEFLIYFQGNSAPDKSGLPSDRFSAERTGGSVSTLTIQRTQQEDSAVYLCASSYQAPYEQYFGPGTRLTVT.

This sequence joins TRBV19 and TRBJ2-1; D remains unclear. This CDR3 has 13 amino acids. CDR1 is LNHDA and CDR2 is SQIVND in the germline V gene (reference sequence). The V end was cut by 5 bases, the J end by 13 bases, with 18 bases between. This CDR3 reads CASSAPLRADQFF. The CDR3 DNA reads TGTGCCAGTAGTGCACCACTTAGGGCGGACCAGTTCTTC.

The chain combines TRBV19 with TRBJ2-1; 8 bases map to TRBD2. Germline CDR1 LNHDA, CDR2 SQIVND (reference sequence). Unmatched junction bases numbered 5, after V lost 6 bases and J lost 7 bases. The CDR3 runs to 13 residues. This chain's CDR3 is CASSGTRGNEQFF. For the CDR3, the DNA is TGTGCCAGTAGCGGGACTAGAGGAAATGAGCAGTTCTTC.

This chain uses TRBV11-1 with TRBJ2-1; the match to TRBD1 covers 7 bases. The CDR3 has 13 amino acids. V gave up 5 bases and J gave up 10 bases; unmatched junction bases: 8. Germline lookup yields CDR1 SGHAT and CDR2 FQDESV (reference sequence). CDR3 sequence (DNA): TGTGCCAGCAGCCGAAGGGGGCAAAGGGAGCAGTTCTTC. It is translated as CASSRRGQREQFF.

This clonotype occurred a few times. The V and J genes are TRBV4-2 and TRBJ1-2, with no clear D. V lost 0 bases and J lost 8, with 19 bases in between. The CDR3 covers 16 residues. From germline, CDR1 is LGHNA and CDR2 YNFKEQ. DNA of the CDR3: TGTGCCAGCAGCCAAGATCTCGGCGCGGATTCGGACGGCTACACCTTC. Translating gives CASSQDLGADSDGYTF.

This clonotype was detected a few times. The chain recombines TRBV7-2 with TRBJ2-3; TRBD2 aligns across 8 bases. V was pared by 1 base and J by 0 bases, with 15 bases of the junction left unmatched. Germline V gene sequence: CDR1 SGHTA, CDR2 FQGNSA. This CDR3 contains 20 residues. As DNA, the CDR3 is TGTGCCAGCAGCTTAGTATGGCGAAGCGGGGGCTACCCTAGCACAGATACGCAGTATTTT. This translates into CASSLVWRSGGYPSTDTQYF.

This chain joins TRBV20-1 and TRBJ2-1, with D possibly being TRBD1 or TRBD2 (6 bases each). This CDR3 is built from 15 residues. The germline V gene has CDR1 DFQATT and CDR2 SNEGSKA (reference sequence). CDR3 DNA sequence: TGCGTAGGGGGGTCCCTAGGGTCCCCCTACAATGAGCAGTTCTTC. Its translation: CVGGSLGSPYNEQFF.

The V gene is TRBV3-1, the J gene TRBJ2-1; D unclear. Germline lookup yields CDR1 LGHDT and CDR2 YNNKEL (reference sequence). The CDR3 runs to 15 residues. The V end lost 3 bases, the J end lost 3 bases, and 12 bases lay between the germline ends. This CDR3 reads CASSHSSHNYNEQFF. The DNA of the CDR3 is TGTGCCAGCAGCCACTCGAGCCATAACTACAATGAGCAGTTCTTC.

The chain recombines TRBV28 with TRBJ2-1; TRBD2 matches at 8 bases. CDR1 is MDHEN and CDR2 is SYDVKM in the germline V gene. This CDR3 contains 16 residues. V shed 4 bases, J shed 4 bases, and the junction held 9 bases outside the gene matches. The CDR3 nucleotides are TGTGCCAGCAGTTCCCTCGGCCGGGGGGGGTACAATGAGCAGTTCTTC. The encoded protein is CASSSLGRGGYNEQFF.

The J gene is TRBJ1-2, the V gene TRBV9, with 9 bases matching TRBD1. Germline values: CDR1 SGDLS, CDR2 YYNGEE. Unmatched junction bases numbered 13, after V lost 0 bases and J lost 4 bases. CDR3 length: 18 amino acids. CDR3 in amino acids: CASSVASPGQGSFYGYTF. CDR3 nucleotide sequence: TGTGCCAGCAGCGTAGCCTCACCGGGACAGGGTTCCTTCTATGGCTACACCTTC. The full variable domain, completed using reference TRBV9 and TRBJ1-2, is DSGVTQTPKHLITATGQRVTLRCSPRSGDLSVYWYQQSLDQGLQFLIQYYNGEERAKGNILERFSAQQFPDLHSELNLSSLELGDSALYFCASSVASPGQGSFYGYTFGSGTRLTVV.

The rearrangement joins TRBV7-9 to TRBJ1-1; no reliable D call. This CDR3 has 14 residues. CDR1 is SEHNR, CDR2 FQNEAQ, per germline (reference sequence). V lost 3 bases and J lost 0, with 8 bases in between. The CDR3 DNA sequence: TGTGCCAGCAGCTTGGACTCCATGAACACTGAAGCTTTCTTT. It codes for CASSLDSMNTEAFF.

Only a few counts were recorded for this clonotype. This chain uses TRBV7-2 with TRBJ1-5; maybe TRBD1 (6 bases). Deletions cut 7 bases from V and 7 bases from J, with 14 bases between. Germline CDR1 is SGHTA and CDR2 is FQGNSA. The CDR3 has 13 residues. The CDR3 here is CASTMVGAQPQHF. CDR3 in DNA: TGTGCCAGCACCATGGTGGGGGCCCAGCCCCAGCATTTT.